The rows below give T cell receptor beta chains drawn from one sample of a study of cytomegalovirus exposure and HLA in healthy donors. The table came from immunoSEQ multiplex PCR; TCRdb's copy has only in-frame clones and leaves some out. The table has nearly 110,000 clones, about 70% seen once. The source material was PBMCs. The receptors were sampled from a boy aged 10-17 years in good health and CMV-seronegative. CDR3s include the opening cysteine and the closing phenylalanine or tryptophan. D genes are given only for firm matches. Size is omitted from some rows. Given values are once, few, many or a class for expanded clones.

J gene: TRBJ2-3; clone size: NA; V gene: TRBV28; D gene: NA; CDR3 protein: CASSLGIKVSSVTDTQYF; CDR3 DNA: TGTGCCAGCAGTTTAGGTATCAAGGTTTCTAGCGTCACAGATACGCAGTATTTT
J gene: TRBJ2-2; clone size: NA; V gene: TRBV30; D gene: TRBD1; CDR3 protein: CAWDRVEGELFF; CDR3 DNA: TGTGCCTGGGACAGGGTGGAGGGGGAGCTGTTTTTT
J gene: TRBJ2-1; clone size: few; V gene: TRBV18; D gene: TRBD2; CDR3 protein: CASSDLAGGVDEQFF; CDR3 DNA: TGTGCCAGCTCAGACCTAGCGGGAGGTGTGGATGAGCAGTTCTTC
J gene: TRBJ2-4; clone size: few; V gene: TRBV6-6; D gene: NA; CDR3 protein: CASSYLERLAKNIQYF; CDR3 DNA: TGTGCCAGCAGTTACCTGGAGAGATTAGCCAAAAACATTCAGTACTTC
J gene: TRBJ1-5; clone size: NA; V gene: TRBV28; D gene: TRBD1; CDR3 protein: CASNTGGGHQPQHF; CDR3 DNA: TGTGCCAGCAATACAGGGGGCGGTCATCAGCCCCAGCATTTT
J gene: TRBJ2-7; clone size: few; V gene: TRBV12-2; D gene: NA; CDR3 protein: CASRLACQGQGGHEQYF; CDR3 DNA: TGTGCAAGTCGCTTAGCTTGTCAGGGACAGGGCGGTCACGAGCAGTACTTC
J gene: TRBJ1-5; clone size: NA; V gene: TRBV28; D gene: NA; CDR3 protein: CASSPGQSYKGNQPQHF; CDR3 DNA: TGTGCCAGCAGTCCTGGACAGTCTTATAAGGGAAATCAGCCCCAGCATTTT
J gene: TRBJ2-7; clone size: NA; V gene: TRBV5-6; D gene: NA; CDR3 protein: CASSLGLQGGDYEQYF; CDR3 DNA: TGTGCCAGCAGCTTGGGGCTCCAAGGCGGGGATTACGAGCAGTACTTC
J gene: TRBJ1-2; clone size: NA; V gene: TRBV7-2; D gene: TRBD1; CDR3 protein: CASSLLPGQSNYGYTF; CDR3 DNA: TGTGCCAGCAGCTTACTTCCGGGACAGTCTAACTATGGCTACACCTTC
J gene: TRBJ1-3; clone size: NA; V gene: TRBV11-3; D gene: NA; CDR3 protein: CASSKDRDIYSGNTIYF; CDR3 DNA: TGTGCCAGCAGCAAGGACCGGGACATCTACTCTGGAAACACCATATATTTT
J gene: TRBJ2-2; clone size: NA; V gene: TRBV6-6; D gene: TRBD1; CDR3 protein: CASSPGTGGFGELFF; CDR3 DNA: TGTGCCAGCAGTCCCGGGACAGGGGGATTCGGGGAGCTGTTTTTT
J gene: TRBJ2-1; clone size: NA; V gene: TRBV28; D gene: NA; CDR3 protein: CAGQSSRASSYNEQFF; CDR3 DNA: TGTGCCGGTCAAAGCAGCAGGGCTAGCTCCTACAATGAGCAGTTCTTC
J gene: TRBJ1-5; clone size: few; V gene: TRBV30; D gene: TRBD1; CDR3 protein: CAWSPGQVTNQPQHF; CDR3 DNA: TGTGCCTGGAGTCCGGGACAGGTAACAAATCAGCCCCAGCATTTT
J gene: TRBJ2-7; clone size: NA; V gene: TRBV13; D gene: NA; CDR3 protein: CASSFRGRVEQYF; CDR3 DNA: TGTGCCAGCAGCTTTAGGGGTCGGGTGGAGCAGTACTTC
J gene: TRBJ2-3; clone size: NA; V gene: TRBV29-1; D gene: NA; CDR3 protein: CSVGTTGLTDTQYF; CDR3 DNA: TGCAGCGTTGGGACCACAGGGCTAACAGATACGCAGTATTTT
J gene: TRBJ1-5; clone size: NA; V gene: TRBV5-1; D gene: TRBD1; CDR3 protein: CASAQGANQPQHF; CDR3 DNA: TGCGCCAGCGCACAGGGGGCGAATCAGCCCCAGCATTTT
J gene: TRBJ2-7; clone size: NA; V gene: TRBV7-2; D gene: TRBD2; CDR3 protein: CASSLTSGSYEQYF; CDR3 DNA: TGTGCCAGCAGCTTGACTAGCGGGAGTTACGAGCAGTACTTC
J gene: TRBJ2-7; clone size: NA; V gene: TRBV5-4; D gene: NA; CDR3 protein: CASSPSPFYEQYF; CDR3 DNA: TGTGCCAGCAGTCCTAGCCCCTTCTACGAGCAGTACTTC
J gene: TRBJ2-3; clone size: NA; V gene: TRBV27; D gene: NA; CDR3 protein: CASRALSEDTQYF; CDR3 DNA: TGTGCCAGCAGGGCCCTCTCTGAAGATACGCAGTATTTT
J gene: TRBJ1-1; clone size: NA; V gene: TRBV21-1; D gene: NA; CDR3 protein: CASLRGRNTEAFF; CDR3 DNA: TGTGCCAGCCTCCGGGGGAGGAACACTGAAGCTTTCTTT
J gene: TRBJ1-5; clone size: NA; V gene: TRBV30; D gene: NA; CDR3 protein: CACSVTFGQPQHF; CDR3 DNA: TGTGCCTGTTCGGTCACTTTTGGTCAGCCCCAGCATTTT
J gene: TRBJ2-5; clone size: few; V gene: TRBV28; D gene: NA; CDR3 protein: CASSRHRVMKTQYF; CDR3 DNA: TGTGCCAGCAGTAGACACAGGGTAATGAAGACCCAGTACTTC
J gene: TRBJ1-4; clone size: NA; V gene: TRBV28; D gene: NA; CDR3 protein: CASSPRLGTNEKLFF; CDR3 DNA: TGTGCCAGCAGTCCCCGGCTAGGCACTAATGAAAAACTGTTTTTT
J gene: TRBJ2-7; clone size: few; V gene: TRBV6-5; D gene: TRBD1; CDR3 protein: CASRFQGAYEQYF; CDR3 DNA: TGTGCCAGCAGATTTCAGGGGGCCTACGAGCAGTACTTC
J gene: TRBJ2-3; clone size: few; V gene: TRBV6-4; D gene: NA; CDR3 protein: CASSDSAGSTDTQYF; CDR3 DNA: TGTGCCAGCAGTGACTCTGCGGGAAGCACAGATACGCAGTATTTT
J gene: TRBJ2-3; clone size: NA; V gene: TRBV27; D gene: NA; CDR3 protein: CASSPSVSTDTQYF; CDR3 DNA: TGTGCCAGCAGTCCTAGCGTAAGCACAGATACGCAGTATTTT
J gene: TRBJ1-1; clone size: NA; V gene: TRBV19; D gene: TRBD1; CDR3 protein: CASRIHRGRGVTEAFF; CDR3 DNA: TGTGCCAGTAGAATACACAGGGGGAGAGGAGTCACTGAAGCTTTCTTT
J gene: TRBJ1-5; clone size: NA; V gene: TRBV7-3; D gene: NA; CDR3 protein: CASSLMAGQPQHF; CDR3 DNA: TGTGCCAGCAGTTTAATGGCGGGTCAGCCCCAGCATTTT
J gene: TRBJ2-7; clone size: few; V gene: TRBV7-3; D gene: TRBD1; CDR3 protein: CASSLGAGGPYEQYF; CDR3 DNA: TGTGCCAGCAGCTTAGGGGCAGGGGGCCCCTACGAGCAGTACTTC
J gene: TRBJ2-7; clone size: NA; V gene: TRBV28; D gene: TRBD1; CDR3 protein: CASSLTGDYEQYF; CDR3 DNA: TGTGCCAGCAGCTTGACAGGGGACTACGAGCAGTACTTC
J gene: TRBJ2-2; clone size: NA; V gene: TRBV5-6; D gene: NA; CDR3 protein: CASRSRDTYTGELFF; CDR3 DNA: TGTGCCAGCAGGAGCCGGGACACCTACACCGGGGAGCTGTTTTTT
J gene: TRBJ1-4; clone size: NA; V gene: TRBV10-2; D gene: NA; CDR3 protein: CASSEQPHEKLFF; CDR3 DNA: TGCGCCAGCAGTGAACAGCCGCATGAAAAACTGTTTTTT
J gene: TRBJ2-4; clone size: NA; V gene: TRBV5-5; D gene: NA; CDR3 protein: CASSLDPQSNIQYF; CDR3 DNA: TGTGCCAGCAGCTTGGATCCACAATCAAACATTCAGTACTTC
J gene: TRBJ2-1; clone size: NA; V gene: TRBV6-5; D gene: TRBD2; CDR3 protein: CASSKSGTSYEQFF; CDR3 DNA: TGTGCCAGCAGTAAATCCGGGACTAGCTATGAGCAGTTCTTC
J gene: TRBJ2-7; clone size: NA; V gene: TRBV7-6; D gene: TRBD2; CDR3 protein: CASSLGTSGPYEQYF; CDR3 DNA: TGTGCCAGCAGCCTCGGGACTAGCGGACCCTACGAGCAGTACTTC
J gene: TRBJ1-2; clone size: NA; V gene: TRBV25-1; D gene: TRBD1; CDR3 protein: CASSPGTGYGYTF; CDR3 DNA: TGTGCCAGCAGCCCCGGGACAGGCTATGGCTACACCTTC
J gene: TRBJ2-7; clone size: NA; V gene: TRBV28; D gene: TRBD1; CDR3 protein: CASSPTGYNEQYF; CDR3 DNA: TGTGCCAGCAGCCCGACAGGGTACAACGAGCAGTACTTC
J gene: TRBJ2-7; clone size: few; V gene: TRBV30; D gene: TRBD1; CDR3 protein: CAWGRQGRYEQYF; CDR3 DNA: TGTGCCTGGGGGAGACAGGGCAGGTACGAGCAGTACTTC
J gene: TRBJ2-7; clone size: NA; V gene: TRBV9; D gene: NA; CDR3 protein: CASSAGLQNPYEQYF; CDR3 DNA: TGTGCCAGCAGCGCGGGACTCCAAAACCCCTACGAGCAGTACTTC
J gene: TRBJ2-3; clone size: NA; V gene: TRBV7-2; D gene: NA; CDR3 protein: CASSLGPLSGLTDTQYF; CDR3 DNA: TGTGCCAGCAGCTTAGGACCCCTTAGCGGACTCACAGATACGCAGTATTTT
J gene: TRBJ1-1; clone size: NA; V gene: TRBV28; D gene: NA; CDR3 protein: CASSSRDFKAFF; CDR3 DNA: TGTGCCAGCAGTTCCCGGGATTTCAAGGCTTTCTTT
J gene: TRBJ2-7; clone size: NA; V gene: TRBV7-2; D gene: NA; CDR3 protein: CASSLELGLYEQYF; CDR3 DNA: TGTGCCAGCAGCTTAGAACTGGGACTCTACGAGCAGTACTTC
J gene: TRBJ2-7; clone size: NA; V gene: TRBV7-8; D gene: TRBD2; CDR3 protein: CASSFQTSGSYEQYF; CDR3 DNA: TGTGCCAGCAGCTTTCAGACTAGCGGCTCCTACGAGCAGTACTTC
J gene: TRBJ1-6; clone size: NA; V gene: TRBV7-9; D gene: NA; CDR3 protein: CASSSGAGQGSPLHF; CDR3 DNA: TGTGCCAGCAGCTCAGGGGCAGGGCAGGGTTCACCCCTCCACTTT
J gene: TRBJ2-7; clone size: NA; V gene: TRBV28; D gene: NA; CDR3 protein: CASRSSTRVYEQYF; CDR3 DNA: TGTGCCAGCAGGTCTTCTACGAGGGTCTACGAGCAGTACTTC
J gene: TRBJ1-2; clone size: NA; V gene: TRBV6-1; D gene: TRBD1; CDR3 protein: CASGPDRGHYGYTF; CDR3 DNA: TGTGCCAGCGGGCCGGACAGGGGGCACTATGGCTACACCTTC
J gene: TRBJ2-1; clone size: NA; V gene: TRBV7-2; D gene: NA; CDR3 protein: CASSLAPLSVYNEQFF; CDR3 DNA: TGTGCCAGCAGCTTAGCCCCTTTATCGGTTTATAATGAGCAGTTCTTC
J gene: TRBJ1-5; clone size: few; V gene: TRBV28; D gene: TRBD1; CDR3 protein: CASSPAGGTQPQHF; CDR3 DNA: TGTGCCAGCAGCCCCGCAGGGGGCACTCAGCCCCAGCATTTT
J gene: TRBJ2-3; clone size: NA; V gene: TRBV6-5; D gene: TRBD1; CDR3 protein: CASSYSGTGVTDTQYF; CDR3 DNA: TGTGCCAGCAGTTACTCCGGGACAGGGGTTACAGATACGCAGTATTTT
J gene: TRBJ1-4; clone size: NA; V gene: TRBV4-1; D gene: NA; CDR3 protein: CASSPPGEKLFF; CDR3 DNA: TGCGCCAGCAGCCCCCCGGGTGAAAAACTGTTTTTT
J gene: TRBJ1-1; clone size: NA; V gene: TRBV6-7; D gene: TRBD1; CDR3 protein: CASRAQRSGRGRGNTEAFF; CDR3 DNA: TGTGCCAGCAGAGCCCAGAGGTCCGGCAGGGGGCGCGGGAACACTGAAGCTTTCTTT
J gene: TRBJ2-1; clone size: few; V gene: TRBV7-3; D gene: NA; CDR3 protein: CASSSQATFSNEQFF; CDR3 DNA: TGTGCCAGCAGCAGCCAGGCGACCTTCAGCAATGAGCAGTTCTTC
J gene: TRBJ1-2; clone size: NA; V gene: TRBV30; D gene: NA; CDR3 protein: CAWAVTNYGYTF; CDR3 DNA: TGTGCCTGGGCAGTAACTAACTATGGCTACACCTTC
J gene: TRBJ2-5; clone size: NA; V gene: TRBV6-5; D gene: TRBD2; CDR3 protein: CASKRGRVETQYF; CDR3 DNA: TGTGCCAGTAAACGAGGGAGGGTAGAGACCCAGTACTTC
J gene: TRBJ2-6; clone size: few; V gene: TRBV6-4; D gene: TRBD2; CDR3 protein: CASSDAGGSGANVLTF; CDR3 DNA: TGTGCCAGCAGTGACGCGGGGGGCTCTGGGGCCAACGTCCTGACTTTC